Here is one T cell receptor beta chain with its context. Its antigen is not identified. Germline V gene sequence: CDR1 KGHSH, CDR2 LQKENI. The CDR3 totals 17 residues. Trimming left V 0 bases short and J 0 bases short, with 12 bases between. Sequencing was performed with immunoSEQ multiplex PCR; in TCRdb, only in-frame clones are kept and a portion is missing. The sample records fewer than 35,000 clones, 70% being singletons. This sample is part of a study of vaccination effects on CD4 cells after COVID-19. About the study: They grew a few million PBMC in each well, adding 9.5 to 10 IU/ml IL-2 and about 9.9 ug/ml peptides.

Cells that had been cultured for 10 days were the source of isolated CD4+ T cells. Fresh IL-2-containing medium replaced half the medium on days 3 and 7. The specimen was CD4+ T cells from PBMCs cultured without peptide, collected before COVID-19 vaccination. The rearrangement uses TRBV18 and TRBJ2-4, with D possibly being TRBD1 (5 bases). The clonotype comes from a human donor who received a COVID-19 vaccine. Written as DNA, the CDR3 is TGTGCCAGCTCACCACCGGTAGGGGCGCTAGCCAAAAACATTCAGTACTTC. Its translation is CASSPPVGALAKNIQYF.